The clone carrying this TCR beta chain came up a few times. The antigen is not known. The cDNA was generated by 5'RACE with 10-nucleotide random UMIs. TCRdb processed the 5' RACE reads anew with MiXCR; each CDR3 protein has one entry. This sample carries roughly 66,000 distinct CDR3 sequences, approximately 4.6% of them seen once, and the ten largest clones take 2.2%. The data were taken from a study of neurological immune-mediated disorders. Study results and caveats: Association of the multiple sclerosis repertoire cluster with clinical or MRI features was not observed for any feature. None of the CDR3 amino acid sequences found in expanded clones was shared across subjects. This suggests that the TCR-beta repertoires were private in all groups. Phylogenetic grouping placed 18 of 34 multiple sclerosis patients' repertoires in one related-CDR3 cluster, a possible signature.

The length of the CDR3 is 14 residues. V lost 5 bases and J lost 6, with 17 bases in between. The germline V gene has CDR1 DFQATT and CDR2 SNEGSKA (reference sequence). The TCR comes from a woman aged 65 to 85 with multiple sclerosis. The specimen was PBMCs. The gene calls are TRBV20-1 and TRBJ2-1; TRBD1 is a possible D gene (5 bases). For the CDR3, the DNA is TGCAGTGCTGCGGACAACAAATTCCGCAATGAGCAGTTCTTC. Translating it yields CSAADNKFRNEQFF.